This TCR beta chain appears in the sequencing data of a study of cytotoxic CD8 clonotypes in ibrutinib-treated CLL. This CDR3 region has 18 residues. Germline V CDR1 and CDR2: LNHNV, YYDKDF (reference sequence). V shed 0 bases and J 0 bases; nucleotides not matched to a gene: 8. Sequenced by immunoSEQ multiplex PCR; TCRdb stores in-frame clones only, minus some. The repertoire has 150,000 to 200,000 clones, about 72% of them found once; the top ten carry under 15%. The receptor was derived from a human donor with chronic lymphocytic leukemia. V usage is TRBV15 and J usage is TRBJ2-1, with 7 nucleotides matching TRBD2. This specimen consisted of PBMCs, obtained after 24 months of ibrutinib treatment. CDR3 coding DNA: TGTGCCACCAGCAGAGATCCCCCTCTAGCGGACTCCTACAATGAGCAGTTCTTC. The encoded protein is CATSRDPPLADSYNEQFF.